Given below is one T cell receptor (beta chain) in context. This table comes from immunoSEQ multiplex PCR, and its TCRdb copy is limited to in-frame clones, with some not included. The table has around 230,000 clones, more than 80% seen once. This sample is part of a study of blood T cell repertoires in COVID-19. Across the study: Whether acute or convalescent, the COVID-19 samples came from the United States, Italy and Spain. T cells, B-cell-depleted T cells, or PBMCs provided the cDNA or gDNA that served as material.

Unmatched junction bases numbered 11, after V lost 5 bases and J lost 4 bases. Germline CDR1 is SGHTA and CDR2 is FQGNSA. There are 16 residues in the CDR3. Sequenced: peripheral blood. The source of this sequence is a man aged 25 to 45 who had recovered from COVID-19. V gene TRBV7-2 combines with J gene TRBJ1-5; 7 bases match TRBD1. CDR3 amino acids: CASSPGQRGRNQPQHF. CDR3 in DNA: TGTGCCAGCAGCCCGGGACAGCGAGGGAGGAATCAGCCCCAGCATTTT.